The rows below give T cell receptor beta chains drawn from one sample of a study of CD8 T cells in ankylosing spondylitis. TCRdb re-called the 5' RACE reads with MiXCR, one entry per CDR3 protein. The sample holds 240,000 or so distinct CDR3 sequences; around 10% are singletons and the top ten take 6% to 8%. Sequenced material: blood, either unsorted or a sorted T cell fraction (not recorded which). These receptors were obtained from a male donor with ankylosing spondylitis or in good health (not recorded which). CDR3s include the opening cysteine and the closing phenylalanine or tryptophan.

CASSQDLSGSFGEQFF	TRBV3-1	TRBJ2-1
CASSQVRSGDIGMGTIYF	TRBV4-2	TRBJ1-3
CASSLEPTYGYTF	TRBV5-1	TRBJ1-2
CATASGSSYNEQFF	TRBV24-1	TRBJ2-1
CASSLNAGTEAFF	TRBV28	TRBJ1-1
CASSLVQYTDTQYF	TRBV5-1	TRBJ2-3
CASSRSGVNTEAFF	TRBV11-2	TRBJ1-1
CSVEEGGVGNIQYF	TRBV29-1	TRBJ2-4
CASSESVSSYNEQFF	TRBV10-1	TRBJ2-1
CASSLNAGNEQYF	TRBV5-1	TRBJ2-7
CASSPDSQNYGYTF	TRBV7-9	TRBJ1-2
CASSQDLGRTETQYF	TRBV4-1	TRBJ2-5
CASSLVRDGGETQYF	TRBV7-9	TRBJ2-5
CASSESQGVGGYTF	TRBV2	TRBJ1-2
CASRRDKPYEQYF	TRBV6-1	TRBJ2-7
CASSSLAGAYEQYF	TRBV7-2	TRBJ2-7
CAWSVRSRDDYTF	TRBV30	TRBJ1-2
CVSAGTSGSYEQYF	TRBV7-9	TRBJ2-7
CSARYSGEDGDEQYF	TRBV20-1	TRBJ2-7
CSASIAGRLRGVGELFF	TRBV20-1	TRBJ2-2
CASSPLPRGGEQYF	TRBV12-3/TRBV12-4	TRBJ2-7
CSARVVEEQFF	TRBV29-1	TRBJ2-1
CSVVLSWRGETQYF	TRBV29-1	TRBJ2-5
CATSRDRDRGETQYF	TRBV15	TRBJ2-5
CASSDVGTEQFF	TRBV7-8	TRBJ2-1
CASSLEGRPIDYGYTF	TRBV5-1	TRBJ1-2
CASSLDGEGNQPQHF	TRBV11-2	TRBJ1-5
CASSGTQGNIQYF	TRBV5-1	TRBJ2-4
CASSRIRTSGTDTQYF	TRBV5-4	TRBJ2-3
CASNKVREAYNEQFF	TRBV21-1	TRBJ2-1
CASAGQRDYEQYF	TRBV6-1	TRBJ2-7
CASSLGAGNYGYTF	TRBV5-5	TRBJ1-2
CASSPLDTQYF	TRBV18	TRBJ2-3
CASSPTDRINSPLHF	TRBV5-1	TRBJ1-6
CASSMTGAKNIQYF	TRBV13	TRBJ2-4
CASSHTVPHRGTQYF	TRBV12-3/TRBV12-4	TRBJ2-3
CASYRTEGDGYTF	TRBV6-1	TRBJ1-2
CASSYGRNYEQYF	TRBV11-2	TRBJ2-7
CASSIGTLGYTF	TRBV5-6	TRBJ1-2
CASSITRTGHNQPQHF	TRBV6-1	TRBJ1-5
CASSLGLADYQETQYF	TRBV5-1	TRBJ2-5
CASSLNGRTTEAFF	TRBV5-1	TRBJ1-1
CASSLVAGRYTEAFF	TRBV5-1	TRBJ1-1
CASSLRQGVRTEAFF	TRBV5-1	TRBJ1-1